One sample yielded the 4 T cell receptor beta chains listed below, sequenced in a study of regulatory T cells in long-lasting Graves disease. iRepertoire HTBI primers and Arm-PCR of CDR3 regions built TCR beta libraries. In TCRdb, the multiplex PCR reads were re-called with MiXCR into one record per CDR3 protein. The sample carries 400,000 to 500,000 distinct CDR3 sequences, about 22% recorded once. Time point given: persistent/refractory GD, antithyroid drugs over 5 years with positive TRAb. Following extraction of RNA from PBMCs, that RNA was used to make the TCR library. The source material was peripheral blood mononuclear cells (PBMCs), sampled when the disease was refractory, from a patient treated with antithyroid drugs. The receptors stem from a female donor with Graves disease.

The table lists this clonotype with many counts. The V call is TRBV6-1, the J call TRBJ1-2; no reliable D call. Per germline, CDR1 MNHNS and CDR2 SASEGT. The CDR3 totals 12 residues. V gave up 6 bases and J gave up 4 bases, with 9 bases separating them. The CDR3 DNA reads TGTGCCAGCAGCTCGGCCGTCTATGGCTACACCTTC. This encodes CASSSAVYGYTF.

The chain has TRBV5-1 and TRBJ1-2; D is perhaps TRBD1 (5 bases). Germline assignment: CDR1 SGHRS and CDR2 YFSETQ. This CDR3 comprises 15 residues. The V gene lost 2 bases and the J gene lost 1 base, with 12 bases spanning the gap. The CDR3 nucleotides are TGCGCCAGCAGCTTATCTTCGACAGTTAACTATGGCTACACCTTC. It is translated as CASSLSSTVNYGYTF.

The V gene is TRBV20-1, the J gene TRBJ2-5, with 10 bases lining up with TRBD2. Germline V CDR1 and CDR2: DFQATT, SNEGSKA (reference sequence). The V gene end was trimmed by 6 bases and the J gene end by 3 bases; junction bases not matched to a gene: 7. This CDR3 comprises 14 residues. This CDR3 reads CSAPRTSGKETQYF. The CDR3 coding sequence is TGCAGTGCCCCCCGGACTAGCGGCAAAGAGACCCAGTACTTC.

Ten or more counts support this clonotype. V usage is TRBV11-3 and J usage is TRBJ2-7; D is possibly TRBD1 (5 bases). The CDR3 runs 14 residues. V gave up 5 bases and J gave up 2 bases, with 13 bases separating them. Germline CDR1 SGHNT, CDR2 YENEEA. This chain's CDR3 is CASSRMDNPYEQYF. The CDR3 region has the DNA TGTGCCAGCAGCAGGATGGACAACCCCTACGAGCAGTACTTC. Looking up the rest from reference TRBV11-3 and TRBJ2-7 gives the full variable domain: EAGVVQSPRYKIIEKKQPVAFWCNPISGHNTLYWYLQNLGQGPELLIRYENEEAVDDSQLPKDRFSAERLKGVDSTLKIQPAELGDSAVYLCASSRMDNPYEQYFGPGTRLTVT.